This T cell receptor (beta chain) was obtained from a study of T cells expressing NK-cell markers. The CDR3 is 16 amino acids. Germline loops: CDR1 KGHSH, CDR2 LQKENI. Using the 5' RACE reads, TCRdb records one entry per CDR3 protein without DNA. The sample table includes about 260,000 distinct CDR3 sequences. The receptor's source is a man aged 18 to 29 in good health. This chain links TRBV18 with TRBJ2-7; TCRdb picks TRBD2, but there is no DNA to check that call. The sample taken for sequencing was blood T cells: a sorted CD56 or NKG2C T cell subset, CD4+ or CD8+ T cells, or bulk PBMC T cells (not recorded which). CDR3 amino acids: CASSPQGLAGGYEQYF.